The TCR beta chain described here comes from a study of spatial heterogeneity in lung cancer. Study conclusions and caveats: Relative to follow-up, resection was when ubiquitous expanded tumor TCRs appeared more in blood.

In TCRdb, the 5' RACE reads were re-called with MiXCR into one record per CDR3 protein. The sample includes 20,000 to 25,000 distinct CDR3 sequences, more than 6.5% seen only once; the top ten take around an eighth. The CDR3 loop spans 13 amino acids. CDR1 is LGHNT and CDR2 is FRNRAP in the germline V gene. The germline V and J ends were trimmed by 5 bases and 8 bases, with 13 bases remaining between them. Time point meaning: sample taken at primary tumor resection. The sequenced material consisted of unsorted whole RNA from tumor, nontumor lung or frozen PBMC. This clonotype has more than one count but fewer than ten. Its target is unknown.

The gene calls are TRBV12-5 and TRBJ2-1; tentatively, D is TRBD1 or TRBD2 (6 bases each). This receptor was taken from a male donor with early-stage non-small cell lung cancer. The sample here was PBMCs, taken at surgery. The CDR3: CASGDPGGYEQFF. The CDR3 DNA follows: TGTGCTAGTGGTGATCCCGGGGGCTATGAGCAGTTCTTC.